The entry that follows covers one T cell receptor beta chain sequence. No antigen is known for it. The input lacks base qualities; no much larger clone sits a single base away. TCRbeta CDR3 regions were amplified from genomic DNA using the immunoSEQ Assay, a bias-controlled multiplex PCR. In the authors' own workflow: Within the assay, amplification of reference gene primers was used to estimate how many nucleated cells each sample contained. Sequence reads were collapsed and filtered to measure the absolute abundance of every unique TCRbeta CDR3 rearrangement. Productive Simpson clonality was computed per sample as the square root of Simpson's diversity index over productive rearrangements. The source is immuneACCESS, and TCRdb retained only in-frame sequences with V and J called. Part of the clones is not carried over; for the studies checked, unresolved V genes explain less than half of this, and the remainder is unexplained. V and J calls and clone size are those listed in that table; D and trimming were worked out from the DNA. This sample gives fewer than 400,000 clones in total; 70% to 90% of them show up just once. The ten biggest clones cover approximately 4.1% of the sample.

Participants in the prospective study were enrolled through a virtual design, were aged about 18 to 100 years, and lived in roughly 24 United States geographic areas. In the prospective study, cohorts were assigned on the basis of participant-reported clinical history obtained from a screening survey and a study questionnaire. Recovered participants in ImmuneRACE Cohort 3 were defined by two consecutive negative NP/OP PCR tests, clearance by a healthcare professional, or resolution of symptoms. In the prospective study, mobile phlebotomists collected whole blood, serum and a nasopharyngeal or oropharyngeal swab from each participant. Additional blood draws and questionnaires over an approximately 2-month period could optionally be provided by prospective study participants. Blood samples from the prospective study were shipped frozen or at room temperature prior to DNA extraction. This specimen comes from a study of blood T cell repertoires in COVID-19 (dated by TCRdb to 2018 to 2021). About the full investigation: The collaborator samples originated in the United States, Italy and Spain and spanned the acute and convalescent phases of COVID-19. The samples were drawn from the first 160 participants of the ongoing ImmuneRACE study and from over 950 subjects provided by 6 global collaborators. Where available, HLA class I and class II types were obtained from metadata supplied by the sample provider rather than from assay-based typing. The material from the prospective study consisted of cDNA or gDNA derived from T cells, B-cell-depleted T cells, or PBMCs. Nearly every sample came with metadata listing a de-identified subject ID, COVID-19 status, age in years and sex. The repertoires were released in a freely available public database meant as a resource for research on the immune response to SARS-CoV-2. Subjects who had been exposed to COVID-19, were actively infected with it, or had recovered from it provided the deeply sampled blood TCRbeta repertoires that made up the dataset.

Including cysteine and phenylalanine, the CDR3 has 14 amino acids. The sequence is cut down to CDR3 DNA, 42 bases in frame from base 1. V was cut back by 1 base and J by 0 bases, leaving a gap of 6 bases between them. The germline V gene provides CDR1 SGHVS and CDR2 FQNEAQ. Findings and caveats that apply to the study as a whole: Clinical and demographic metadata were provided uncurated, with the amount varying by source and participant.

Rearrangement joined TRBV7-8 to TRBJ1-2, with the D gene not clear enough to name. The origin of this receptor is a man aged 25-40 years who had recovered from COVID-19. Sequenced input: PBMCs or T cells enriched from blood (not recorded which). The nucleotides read TGTGCCAGCAGCTTAGGGGGAGCTAACTATGGCTACACCTTC. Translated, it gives CASSLGGANYGYTF.